The 16 T cell receptor beta chains presented below share a single source sample, sequenced in a study of T cell repertoires in cytomegalovirus infection. Each CDR3 protein gets one entry after TCRdb re-called the reads with MiXCR. The repertoire has some 480,000 distinct CDR3 sequences, around 35% of them found once; the top ten carry 15% to 20%. No antigen has been assigned to these receptors. The sample here was cultured PBMCs, taken from culture after CMV antigen stimulation. Every receptor here comes from a human donor in good health (CMV status not recorded). Some clones in this sample may be carry-over from other donors' samples.

This chain links TRBV7-8 with TRBJ2-2, with D uncertain. The germline V and J ends were trimmed by 7 bases and 0 bases, with 18 bases remaining between them. CDR3 size: 17 residues. Germline V gene lookup returns CDR1 SGHVS and CDR2 FQNEAQ. For the CDR3, the DNA is TGTGCCAGCACCCCCTTAAGGTGGCGGACGAACACCGGGGAGCTGTTTTTT. Translation gives CASTPLRWRTNTGELFF.

The chain uses TRBV30 and TRBJ2-2; D not resolved. V gave up 4 bases and J gave up 5 bases, with 11 bases separating them. The length of the CDR3 is 13 residues. Germline V gene data show CDR1 as GTSNPN and CDR2 as SVGIG (reference sequence). CDR3 DNA sequence: TGTGCCTGGACGCTGCTGGGGACCGGGGAGCTGTTTTTT. This codes for CAWTLLGTGELFF.

This clonotype was observed a handful of times. The chain joins TRBV7-9 to TRBJ1-3; D is unclear. CDR3 size: 15 residues. Per the germline V gene, CDR1 is SEHNR and CDR2 is FQNEAQ (reference sequence). Trimming took off 5 bases at V and 3 bases at J, with 14 bases between the two ends. The DNA of the CDR3 is TGTGCCAGCAGCATAGAAATGCCTTTTGGAAACACCATATATTTT. It translates to CASSIEMPFGNTIYF.

The chain has TRBV6-1 and TRBJ2-7; TRBD1 agrees at 7 bases. J lost 2 bases, V lost 5 bases, and 6 bases had no gene match. Germline loops: CDR1 MNHNS, CDR2 SASEGT. The CDR3 runs to 14 residues. In nucleotides, the CDR3 is TGTGCCAGCAGTTCGGGACAGACCGCCTACGAGCAGTACGTC. As protein: CASSSGQTAYEQYV.

This chain links TRBV5-4 with TRBJ2-1; D might be TRBD1 or TRBD2, each matching 7 bases. This CDR3 is 16 amino acids long. Germline V gives CDR1 SGHNT, CDR2 YYREEE (reference sequence). The V end was cut by 4 bases, the J end by 6 bases, with 20 bases between. The DNA of the CDR3 is TGTGCCAGCAGCCCTGGGGGCAGGGGGGGGGTCAATGAGCAGTTCTTC. Amino acid sequence: CASSPGGRGGVNEQFF.

The chain couples TRBV4-3 to TRBJ2-1; D possibly matches TRBD1 or TRBD2 (5 bases each). Germline V lookup: CDR1 LGHNA, CDR2 YSLEER. Trimming stripped 1 base from V and 10 bases from J, with 11 bases between. The CDR3 loop spans 13 amino acids. The CDR3, as DNA: TGCGCCAGCAGCCAAGCGACCGGGGCCGAGCAGTTCTTC. Protein sequence: CASSQATGAEQFF.

This clonotype has just one count. The chain uses TRBV18 and TRBJ2-7; TRBD2 is a possible D gene (5 bases). Trimming took off 5 bases at V and 6 bases at J, with 14 bases between the two ends. The germline V gene encodes CDR1 KGHSH and CDR2 LQKENI. The CDR3 has 13 amino acids. The CDR3 reads CASSELGSIEQYF. CDR3 nucleotides: TGTGCCAGCTCAGAACTAGGGAGTATCGAGCAGTACTTC.

The chain has TRBV6-1 and TRBJ2-3, with no clear D. Germline V gene lookup returns CDR1 MNHNS and CDR2 SASEGT. Trimming left V 8 bases short and J 3 bases short, with 12 bases between. The CDR3 consists of 13 residues. CDR3 nucleotides: TGTGCCAGCCACGACAAGACAACAGATACGCAGTATTTT. Amino acid sequence: CASHDKTTDTQYF.

This clonotype was counted a few times. V is TRBV6-2 or TRBV6-3 and J is TRBJ2-7; D is possibly TRBD1 or TRBD2 (5 bases each). The germline CDR1 and CDR2 sequences are MNHEY and SVGEGT. V lost 6 bases, J lost 2 bases, and 14 bases lay in between. This CDR3 region has 14 residues. The CDR3 DNA sequence: TGTGCCAGCAGCCCCGGTCCGGGACCCTACGAGCAGTACTTC. Translation: CASSPGPGPYEQYF.

This clonotype was counted only a few times. The CDR3: CASSPANQETQYF. The CDR3, as DNA: TGTGCCAGCTCACCAGCCAATCAAGAGACCCAGTACTTC. The chain employs TRBV18 and TRBJ2-5; D is uncertain. Germline CDR1 reads KGHSH; CDR2 reads LQKENI. The CDR3 spans 13 residues. Trimming pared 2 bases from V and 2 bases from J, leaving 6 bases between.

This chain joins TRBV27 and TRBJ2-2, with D perhaps TRBD2 (6 bases). V lost 3 bases, J lost 3 bases, and 11 bases lay in between. The V gene's germline CDR1 is MNHEY and CDR2 SMNVEV (reference sequence). CDR3 length equals 15 residues. CDR3 in DNA: TGTGCCAGCAGTTTTACGGGAGCGTACACCGGGGAGCTGTTTTTT. It translates to CASSFTGAYTGELFF.

The V and J genes are TRBV28 and TRBJ1-2, with a possible D match to TRBD1 (6 bases). This CDR3 region has 13 residues. The germline CDR1 and CDR2 sequences are MDHEN and SYDVKM. Trimming removed 3 bases at V and 7 bases at J, with 12 bases between. Written as DNA, the CDR3 is TGTGCCAGCAGTTTCGGACAGCTCCTTGGCTACACCTTC. The encoded protein is CASSFGQLLGYTF.

The chain combines TRBV25-1 with TRBJ2-1; 13 bases are a match to TRBD2. J lost 5 bases, V lost 8 bases, and 3 bases had no gene match. The CDR3 totals 14 residues. The germline CDR1 and CDR2 sequences are MGHDK and SYGVNS. DNA of the CDR3: TGTGCCAGCGGGGGACTAGCGGGGAACAATGAGCAGTTCTTC. Protein product: CASGGLAGNNEQFF.

The chain has TRBV4-1 and TRBJ1-2; D gene ambiguous. V dropped 3 bases and J dropped 4 bases, with 15 bases sitting between them. Germline V lookup: CDR1 MGHRA, CDR2 YSYEKL. CDR3 length: 15 residues. This chain's CDR3 is CASSQDPGRSYGYTF. CDR3 DNA sequence: TGCGCCAGCAGCCAGGACCCGGGGAGGAGCTATGGCTACACCTTC.

The sample holds a few counts of this clonotype. The V call is TRBV28, the J call TRBJ1-4; D not resolved. Per germline, CDR1 MDHEN and CDR2 SYDVKM. The CDR3 covers 12 residues. Trimming took off 5 bases at V and 3 bases at J, with 4 bases between the two ends. CDR3 DNA sequence: TGTGCCAGCAGTCCCCCTAATGAAAAACTGTTTTTT. Protein sequence: CASSPPNEKLFF.

V is TRBV10-3 and J is TRBJ2-7; the D gene is possibly TRBD1 (6 bases). V was cut by 6 bases and J by 7 bases, with 16 bases left in between. Germline CDR1 reads ENHRY; CDR2 reads SYGVKD. The CDR3 covers 13 residues. The CDR3 spells CAIREDRSSEQYF. DNA for the CDR3: TGTGCCATCAGGGAGGACAGATCTTCGGAGCAGTACTTC.